This T cell receptor beta chain was recovered during a study of blood T cell repertoires in COVID-19. The overall study: Sources were T cells, B-cell-depleted T cells, or PBMCs; the material itself was cDNA or gDNA.

During active infection, Seattle patients enrolled and were then monitored through disease. In the authors' methods: How many nucleated cells were present was estimated from reference gene primer amplification. Method: immunoSEQ multiplex PCR; TCRdb's copy keeps in-frame clones and lacks some. That table is the source of V, J and clone size, and D and trimming were worked out from the DNA. The sample holds over 150,000 clones; about 83% are singletons and the top ten take roughly an eighth. The sequenced sample consisted of peripheral blood. This TCR was sampled from an older woman with COVID-19, enrolled during active disease.

CDR3 sequence reads: CASSRGLDNTGELFF. The CDR3, as DNA: TGTGCCAGCAGCCGAGGACTTGATAACACCGGGGAGCTGTTTTTT. The chain joins TRBV3-1 (or the pseudogene TRBV3-2) to TRBJ2-2; perhaps TRBD2 as D (5 bases). The CDR3 is 15 residues long. V gave up 4 bases and J gave up 2 bases, with 11 bases separating them. Germline V gene lookup returns CDR1 LGHDT and CDR2 YNNKEL (reference sequence).